This entry describes one T cell receptor (beta chain). Its antigen is not identified. Repertoires were generated with immunoSEQ multiplex PCR, while TCRdb's copy carries only in-frame clones and drops some. The sample consists of 70,000 or so clones, roughly 94% of them appearing once. The sample belongs to a study of cytomegalovirus exposure and HLA in healthy donors. General study results and limits: Rare TCR sequences dominated, though some public TCRs recurred in many donors. According to a subsequent analysis, TCR clusters from the first cohort were inclined to appear together in the 120 validation repertoires. Associated with cytomegalovirus, according to the listing, were approximately 160 TCR beta chains.

Germline CDR1 reads MGHRA; CDR2 reads YSYEKL. The ends lost 2 bases at V and 0 bases at J; junction bases unmatched: 6. The CDR3 has 16 residues. The donors were members of the roughly 120-subject validation cohort (separate from the roughly 670-subject first cohort). The clonotype originates from a woman aged 18 to 35 in good health and CMV-seropositive. Material for sequencing was PBMCs. The rearrangement uses TRBV4-1 and TRBJ2-7; 8 nucleotides line up with TRBD2. The CDR3 sequence is CASSQFLTSDSYEQYF. CDR3 bases: TGCGCCAGCAGCCAATTTTTGACTAGCGACTCCTACGAGCAGTACTTC.